This T cell receptor (beta chain) was documented in a study of shared clonotypes between healthy human individuals. Study at large: Sampling drew on donors who were two women and a few men aged 18 to 49. Each donor had three CD4 naive, three CD4 memory, two CD8 naive and one CD8 memory plate.

Using about 0.2 ug DNA, 25,000 to 35,000 T cell genomes, the sorted-subset replicate PCRs were run. Sequencing was performed with immunoSEQ multiplex PCR; in TCRdb, only in-frame clones are kept and a portion is missing. The data hold 1.5 million to 1.9 million clones, with under 99% observed a single time. The CDR3 is 13 amino acids. Germline V gene data show CDR1 as SNHLY and CDR2 as FYNNEI. Trimming took off 6 bases at V and 4 bases at J, with 10 bases between the two ends. Sequenced material: naive CD4+ T cells sorted from blood. As to subset: CD45RA+ positively selected. V usage is TRBV2 and J usage is TRBJ1-5; maybe TRBD1 (5 bases). This receptor was obtained from a man between 25 and 39 years old in good health. The CDR3 is CASSRQRNQPQHF. CDR3 sequence (DNA): TGTGCCAGCAGCCGACAGAGAAATCAGCCCCAGCATTTT.